This T cell receptor (beta chain) was observed in a study of blood T cells in healthy people across ages (dated by TCRdb to about 2015). About the investigation overall: In model experiments, roughly one uniquely barcoded TCR beta cDNA molecule per two T cells was captured by template switching. Four age groups were formed from the donors: young (average approximately 17 years), middle-aged (approximately 40), aged (roughly 59) and long-lived (more than 75). Using deep sequencing normalized with unique cDNA molecular identifiers, the study measured how TCR beta repertoire diversity changes with age. Two additional independent replicas of 1 million unique cDNA reads from the same blood draw were analyzed for two donors (one aged 18 to 30 and one aged 80 or older). Donors of different ages were randomly distributed across sequencing lanes to avoid experimental bias. The full study reports these points: Because the CMV infection status of the donors was unknown, age-related changes in expanded clonotypes may potentially have been confounded. Compared with the aged group, the long-lived group had more naive CD4+ T cells, fewer expanded clones and increased TCR diversity, suggesting age selection. Conclusive comparison of naive and antigen-experienced compartments was prevented by the profiling of bulk unsorted PBMCs. There was a strong correlation between observed TCR beta diversity and the percentage of naive T cells measured by flow cytometry. Observed TCR beta diversity per million T cells fell roughly linearly with age, and a significant reduction was already apparent by age roughly 40. Estimates of total diversity based on one million sequenced T cells were considered lower bounds and underestimates.

The roughly 37 donors, aged 6 to 90 years, were systemically healthy Caucasian individuals from Russia. Around 10 milliliters of peripheral blood were drawn from each donor into EDTA-treated Vacutainer tubes. PBMCs were isolated by Ficoll-Paque density-gradient centrifugation, with at least 6 million obtained per sample. Trizol reagent was used to extract total RNA from the PBMCs, yielding at least 6 micrograms per sample. For every donor, flow cytometry on a PBMC aliquot measured the percentage of naive CD45RAhigh/CD27high T cells. A remark on this clonotype: It has no known antigen specificity. Nothing much larger sits one base from this clone, and base qualities are not available.

V loses 0 bases of germline sequence and J loses 1 base, and the interval between the two ends is 13 bases. CDR1 is given as SGHRS and CDR2 as YFSETQ, both from the germline V gene. CDR3 length: 16 amino acids, cysteine to phenylalanine. Only the CDR3 region is kept as DNA, spanning 48 bases read in frame from base 1. Libraries were prepared through 5' RACE. TCRdb records Illumina HiSeq 2500 as the sequencer. A second PCR of about 6 to 11 cycles was performed with a sample-barcoded 5' primer and a J-beta primer mix. Each TCR beta cDNA molecule received a unique molecular identifier from a template-switch 5' adaptor carrying 12 random nucleotides. Each sample yielded at least 3 million CDR3-containing paired-end reads. First-strand cDNA synthesis was performed from all RNA using the Mint cDNA synthesis kit, with priming by a TRBC-specific oligonucleotide. All cDNA was treated with uracil-DNA glycosylase and then went through a first 18-cycle PCR with the universal primers M1SS and BC2_uni_R. The original pipeline was this. Each sample was normalized by randomly selecting 1 million high-quality reads, each carrying a distinct molecular identifier. Instead of being binned into consensus sequences, reads that shared molecular identifiers were thrown out. CDR3 identification, clonotype clustering and error correction used MiTCR with a Q25 quality threshold and the strictest error-elimination algorithm. Lower-bound total TCR beta diversity was estimated with a nonparametric unseen species model using Euler transformation. TCRdb trimmed public reads at Q25 via fastp, called clones via MiXCR and kept in-frame beta chains. Every CDR3 protein is listed once, alongside the most common genes and DNA of its rows. The V and J calls follow TCRdb's processing rather than the paper's. The sample table records over a million distinct CDR3 sequences; approximately 43% of these occur just once. In total, the top ten clones hold just over 4% of the sample.

Sequencing used blood. The chain joins TRBV5-1 to TRBJ1-1, and the D gene may be TRBD1, 6 bases matching. This TCR derives from a woman younger than 35 in good health. Here the CDR3 is given as CASSLGQALKNTEAFF. The base sequence is TGCGCCAGCAGCTTGGGACAGGCCTTGAAGAACACTGAAGCTTTCTTT. The CDR3 plus the reference TRBV5-1 and TRBJ1-1 genes for the other parts give the full variable domain: KAGVTQTPRYLIKTRGQQVTLSCSPISGHRSVSWYQQTPGQGLQFLFEYFSETQRNKGNFPGRFSGRQFSNSRSEMNVSTLELGDSALYLCASSLGQALKNTEAFFGQGTRLTVV.